The 25 T cell receptor beta chains presented below share a single source sample, sequenced in a study of cytotoxic CD8 clonotypes in ibrutinib-treated CLL. Some clones are missing from TCRdb's copy, which holds only in-frame ones; the method was immunoSEQ multiplex PCR. The sample holds about 200,000 clones, approximately 75% seen once. The sequenced sample was PBMCs, obtained after 12 months of ibrutinib treatment. Receptors were obtained from a human donor with chronic lymphocytic leukemia.

This chain connects TRBV6-5 to TRBJ2-5, with 9 positions matching TRBD2. Germline lookup yields CDR1 MNHEY and CDR2 SVGAGI. The V segment lost 0 bases and the J segment 4 bases; nucleotides outside the gene matches: 3. The CDR3 is made up of 15 amino acids. DNA for the CDR3: TGTGCCAGCAGTTACTCCCTAGCGGGGTTAGAGACCCAGTACTTC. Protein sequence: CASSYSLAGLETQYF.

The chain recombines TRBV7-2 with TRBJ2-5, with 7 bases aligning to TRBD1. V shed 7 bases and J 2 bases; nucleotides not matched to a gene: 10. Germline CDR1 is SGHTA and CDR2 is FQGNSA. This CDR3 has 15 residues. CDR3 sequence reads: CASTQLTGIQETQYF. Written as DNA, the CDR3 is TGTGCCAGCACCCAACTGACAGGGATTCAAGAGACCCAGTACTTC.

This chain uses TRBV4-2 with TRBJ2-7, with 11 bases aligning to TRBD2. V lost 0 bases and J lost 3; bases outside the gene matches: 7. Germline assignment: CDR1 LGHNA and CDR2 YNFKEQ. The CDR3 loop spans 17 amino acids. The CDR3 region is CASSQDKALAGGYEQYF. CDR3 in DNA: TGTGCCAGCAGCCAAGATAAGGCCCTAGCGGGAGGCTACGAGCAGTACTTC.

This clone was recorded once. V usage is TRBV25-1 and J usage is TRBJ1-2; D is undetermined. This CDR3 spans 13 amino acids. V lost 2 bases to trimming and J lost 5 bases, with 9 bases between them. Germline V gene sequence: CDR1 MGHDK, CDR2 SYGVNS. In nucleotides, the CDR3 is TGTGCCAGCAGTGAAGGTGCCGCATATGGCTACACCTTC. It yields the protein CASSEGAAYGYTF.

The rearrangement uses TRBV7-9 and TRBJ2-3; 8 nucleotides line up with TRBD1. J was trimmed by 5 bases and V by 0 bases; bases with no gene match: 4. This CDR3 has 15 amino acids. Germline V gene sequence: CDR1 SEHNR, CDR2 FQNEAQ (reference sequence). This CDR3 is CASSLAAGGVDTQYF. In nucleotides, the CDR3 is TGTGCCAGCAGCTTAGCTGCAGGGGGCGTAGATACGCAGTATTTT. The full variable domain, completed using reference TRBV7-9 and TRBJ2-3, is DTGVSQNPRHKITKRGQNVTFRCDPISEHNRLYWYRQTLGQGPEFLTYFQNEAQLEKSRLLSDRFSAERPKGSFSTLEIQRTEQGDSAMYLCASSLAAGGVDTQYFGPGTRLTVL.

The V gene is TRBV11-2, the J gene TRBJ1-3; D gene uncertain. This CDR3 region has 16 residues. Germline V gene lookup returns CDR1 SGHAT and CDR2 FQNNGV. Trimming took 5 bases from V and 0 from J, leaving 14 bases between them. The DNA of the CDR3 is TGTGCCAGCAGCACCCCACCTTGGGGCTCTGGAAACACCATATATTTT. Translating gives CASSTPPWGSGNTIYF.

The CDR3 DNA is TGTGCCAGTAGTATAGAGTTCCGGGGACGCTCCTACAATGAGCAGTTCTTC. It encodes CASSIEFRGRSYNEQFF. The V gene is TRBV19, the J gene TRBJ2-1; D is possibly TRBD1 or TRBD2 (5 bases each). V was cut by 0 bases and J by 0 bases, with 12 bases left in between. Per the germline V gene, CDR1 is LNHDA and CDR2 is SQIVND (reference sequence). This CDR3 comprises 17 residues.

The chain combines TRBV7-6 with TRBJ2-2; D gene ambiguous. Trimming cost V 3 bases and J 1 base, with 3 bases left between them. This CDR3 spans 13 amino acids. Germline CDR1 and CDR2: SGHVS and FNYEAQ. CDR3: CASSFWNTGELFF. The CDR3 nucleotides are TGTGCCAGCAGCTTTTGGAACACCGGGGAGCTGTTTTTT. Full variable domain (rest looked up from reference TRBV7-6 and TRBJ2-2): GAGVSQSPRYKVTKRGQDVALRCDPISGHVSLYWYRQALGQGPEFLTYFNYEAQQDKSGLPNDRFSAERPEGSISTLTIQRTEQRDSAMYRCASSFWNTGELFFGEGSRLTVL.

The chain employs TRBV28 and TRBJ2-1; D unclear. Germline assignment: CDR1 MDHEN and CDR2 SYDVKM. Trimming stripped 3 bases from V and 0 bases from J, with 18 bases between. The CDR3 totals 18 residues. Here the CDR3 DNA reads TGTGCCAGCAGTTTCCCTACTAAGGGCCTTAGCTCCTACAATGAGCAGTTCTTC. This codes for CASSFPTKGLSSYNEQFF.

The chain has TRBV5-6 and TRBJ1-3, with no clear D. CDR3 length: 12 residues. Trimming removed 1 base at V and 3 bases at J, with 2 bases between. Germline loops: CDR1 SGHDT, CDR2 YYEEEE. CDR3 sequence (DNA): TGTGCCAGCAGCTTGTTTGGAAACACCATATATTTT. The encoded protein is CASSLFGNTIYF. Full variable domain (outside the CDR3, taken from reference TRBV5-6 and TRBJ1-3): DAGVTQSPTHLIKTRGQQVTLRCSPKSGHDTVSWYQQALGQGPQFIFQYYEEEERQRGNFPDRFSGHQFPNYSSELNVNALLLGDSALYLCASSLFGNTIYFGEGSWLTVV.

This chain uses TRBV4-2 with TRBJ2-3, with D possibly matching TRBD2 (5 bases). This CDR3 region has 17 residues. Per the germline V gene, CDR1 is LGHNA and CDR2 is YNFKEQ. Trimming removed 1 base at V and 1 base at J, with 15 bases between. This CDR3 reads CASSQVGRASRTDTQYF. The CDR3 coding sequence is TGTGCCAGCAGCCAAGTCGGGCGGGCCTCCCGCACAGATACGCAGTATTTT.

This chain links TRBV19 with TRBJ1-5, with TRBD1 identical over 8 bases. J lost 5 bases, V lost 3 bases, and 3 bases had no gene match. Per germline, CDR1 LNHDA and CDR2 SQIVND (reference sequence). This CDR3 comprises 14 residues. CDR3 sequence (DNA): TGTGCCAGTAGTATTTTGACAGGGGATCAGCCCCAGCATTTT. It encodes CASSILTGDQPQHF.

This clone has only one observation. This chain uses TRBV6-5 with TRBJ1-2; TRBD1 aligns across 7 bases. V dropped 3 bases and J dropped 4; count of bases not matched to a gene: 2. This CDR3 is 13 amino acids long. Per the germline V gene, CDR1 is MNHEY and CDR2 is SVGAGI. CDR3 protein: CASSYGQAYGYTF. The CDR3 DNA sequence: TGTGCCAGCAGTTATGGACAGGCCTATGGCTACACCTTC.

The gene calls are TRBV20-1 and TRBJ2-3; D is ambiguous. This CDR3 spans 10 amino acids. Deletions cut 6 bases from V and 2 bases from J, with 3 bases between. Germline assignment: CDR1 DFQATT and CDR2 SNEGSKA (reference sequence). The CDR3 nucleotides read TGCAGTGCCCACACAGATACGCAGTATTTT. It yields the protein CSAHTDTQYF.

The chain joins TRBV19 to TRBJ2-3, with TRBD1 identical over 8 bases. CDR1 and CDR2 (germline): LNHDA, SQIVND (reference sequence). CDR3 length equals 15 residues. V shed 3 bases, J shed 6 bases, and the junction held 8 bases outside the gene matches. The CDR3 DNA sequence: TGTGCCAGTAGTATTGGGACAGGCCCGCGGGATACGCAGTATTTT. This sequence encodes CASSIGTGPRDTQYF.

The chain carries TRBV5-1 and TRBJ2-3, with D hard to call. CDR1 is SGHRS, CDR2 YFSETQ, per germline. Trimming stripped 5 bases from V and 3 bases from J, with 7 bases between. The CDR3 is 12 amino acids. The chain's CDR3 is CASRDVTDTQYF. CDR3 bases: TGCGCCAGCAGGGACGTGACAGATACGCAGTATTTT.

This chain uses TRBV6-1 with TRBJ1-1; D gene uncertain. Trimming removed 8 bases from V and 1 base from J, with 11 bases in between. The CDR3 contains 13 residues. From germline, CDR1 is MNHNS and CDR2 SASEGT. The CDR3 protein is CASGGLRNTEAFF. CDR3 DNA: TGTGCCAGCGGCGGATTGAGGAACACTGAAGCTTTCTTT.

V is TRBV7-8 and J is TRBJ2-1; D remains unclear. This CDR3 has 15 amino acids. CDR1 is SGHVS and CDR2 is FQNEAQ in the germline V gene. V dropped 2 bases and J dropped 8 bases, with 16 bases sitting between them. DNA for the CDR3: TGTGCCAGCAGCTTAAGGAACCAACCGTTGGATGAGCAGTTCTTC. The encoded protein is CASSLRNQPLDEQFF.

This clone has just a few counts. Distinct nucleotide sequences in the sample also encode this CDR3. The rearrangement links TRBV5-1 to TRBJ1-2, with D possibly TRBD1 on 5 matching bases. The CDR3 is 13 amino acids. In germline, CDR1 is SGHRS, CDR2 YFSETQ. The V end was cut by 2 bases, the J end by 2 bases, with 7 bases between. DNA for the CDR3: TGCGCCAGCAGCTTAGGGGACAACTATGGCTACACCTTC. Protein product: CASSLGDNYGYTF.

The CDR3, as DNA: TGCGCCAGCAGCCAGCGGCCTCCGACCGAAACCAGTCCGCAGTACTTC. Residues: CASSQRPPTETSPQYF. The rearrangement joins TRBV4-1 to TRBJ2-7; D is undetermined. V lost 3 bases and J 9 bases, leaving 24 bases between the germline ends. The CDR3 length is 16 residues. CDR1 and CDR2 (germline): MGHRA, YSYEKL.

The rearrangement uses TRBV2 and TRBJ1-2; D perhaps matches TRBD1 (5 bases). The CDR3 runs to 11 residues. V was pared by 6 bases and J by 8 bases, with 10 bases between. Germline-derived CDR1 and CDR2 are SNHLY and FYNNEI. CDR3 region: CASRGLRGYTF. CDR3 DNA sequence: TGTGCCAGCAGGGGACTGCGCGGCTACACCTTC.

This chain connects TRBV6-5 to TRBJ2-5; D gene unclear. Trimming took 7 bases from V and 2 from J, leaving 8 bases between them. CDR3 length: 12 residues. Germline V gene lookup returns CDR1 MNHEY and CDR2 SVGAGI. CDR3: CASIPGQETQYF. In DNA, the CDR3 is TGTGCCAGCATTCCCGGACAAGAGACCCAGTACTTC.

The chain couples TRBV12-5 to TRBJ1-2; the D is unclear. The V and J ends lost 5 bases and 7 bases respectively, with 11 bases between them. This CDR3 contains 12 residues. Germline V gene lookup returns CDR1 LGHNT and CDR2 FRNRAP. The CDR3 nucleotides are TGTGCTAGTGGTACCCTAATAGGTGGCTACACCTTC. It codes for CASGTLIGGYTF.

V is TRBV21-1 and J is TRBJ2-5; the D call of TRBD2 is as the table states it, not checked on the DNA. TRBV21-1 is a pseudogene segment. CDR3 length: 19 amino acids. The CDR3 spells CASSPPRGLAGGFSETQYF. CDR3 coding DNA: TGTGCCAGCAGCCCCCCCCGCGGACTAGCGGGAGGGTTTTCGGAGACCCAGTACTTC.

The chain couples TRBV28 to TRBJ1-1; 9 positions agree with TRBD1. V was clipped by 5 bases and J by 3 bases; unmatched bases: 13. This CDR3 contains 17 residues. Germline V gene sequence: CDR1 MDHEN, CDR2 SYDVKM. CDR3 coding DNA: TGTGCCAGCAGTCCGCCCCCGACAGGGGGACGGGACACTGAAGCTTTCTTT. The encoded protein is CASSPPPTGGRDTEAFF.